This T cell receptor beta chain was obtained from a study of CD8+ T cells in alopecia areata. Findings and caveats of the study: Clonality exceeded that of normal scalp in lesional scalp, most notably in alopecia totalis/universalis. Among the cells sequenced in scalp samples are also the resident alphabeta T cells of normal skin.

Once RNA had been extracted, it was reverse transcribed into cDNA to act as the sequencing template. Measured with immunoSEQ multiplex PCR; TCRdb has only the in-frame clones, and not every one. The data show 45,000 to 70,000 clones, with roughly 96% seen just once and roughly 25% held by the top ten. CDR1 is MNHEY and CDR2 is SMNVEV in the germline V gene (reference sequence). V was pared by 0 bases and J by 7 bases, with 16 bases between. This CDR3 spans 16 amino acids. This clone was counted once. The antigen remains undetermined. The TCR originated in a human donor with alopecia areata. The chain uses TRBV27 and TRBJ2-1; no clear D gene. Source: CD8+ T cells sorted from blood, taken at week 0. As DNA, the CDR3 is TGTGCCAGCAGTTTATCGAGGAGAACTCTGGGGAATGAGCAGTTCTTC. It translates to CASSLSRRTLGNEQFF.